This T cell receptor beta chain is from a study of blood T cell repertoires in COVID-19. TCRdb's table, derived via immunoSEQ multiplex PCR, lists solely in-frame clones and lacks some. The repertoire includes over 250,000 clones, approximately 85% of them detected once, and about 11% sits in the top ten. The CDR3 extends over 17 amino acids. CDR1 is LNHNV, CDR2 YYDKDF, per germline (reference sequence). With 0 bases removed from V and 3 bases from J, the gap between germline ends came to 17 bases. The chain joins TRBV15 to TRBJ2-5; D is uncertain. The sample comprised peripheral blood. The clonotype comes from a woman in her sixties or seventies with acute or convalescent COVID-19. CDR3 DNA sequence: TGTGCCACCAGCAGAGATGTGGCAAGACGGAGCGAAGAGACCCAGTACTTC. It translates to CATSRDVARRSEETQYF.